This TCR beta chain appears in the sequencing data of a study of blood T cell repertoires in COVID-19. How the authors handled the data: Estimation of nucleated cell counts relied on the amplification of reference gene primers. The data were produced by immunoSEQ multiplex PCR, yet TCRdb's version contains in-frame clones alone and is incomplete. The V and J calls and clone size were taken over from that table, and D and trimming were inferred from the DNA. Here the sample spans 90,000 to 130,000 clones, about 90% being singletons. The source material was peripheral blood. This TCR was recovered from a human donor in a cohort sampled during active COVID-19.

CDR3 nucleotide sequence: TGTGCCATCTCCAGAGGGGGGACTAGCGGCCAAGAGACCCAGTACTTC. Its protein is CAISRGGTSGQETQYF. The chain links TRBV10-3 to TRBJ2-5; 11 bases agree with TRBD2. This CDR3 region has 16 residues. Germline loops: CDR1 ENHRY, CDR2 SYGVKD. V was clipped by 8 bases and J by 1 base; unmatched bases: 9.